This T cell receptor beta chain was captured in a study of blood T cell repertoires in COVID-19. The wider study: Acute and convalescent COVID-19 specimens originated in the United States, Italy and Spain. Sample material is recorded as cDNA or gDNA derived from T cells, B-cell-depleted T cells, or PBMCs.

Germline CDR1 and CDR2: MNHEY and SMNVEV (reference sequence). There are 14 residues in the CDR3. V was clipped by 6 bases and J by 11 bases; unmatched bases: 8. Seattle's enrolled individuals joined amid active infection and were then monitored longitudinally. As handled by the study authors: Amplification of reference gene primers provided the estimated nucleated cell counts. Sequenced by immunoSEQ multiplex PCR; TCRdb stores in-frame clones only, minus some. Clonal size and the V and J genes are those of that table, whereas D and trimming came from the DNA. The top ten clones hold 1.6% of a sample with 350,000 or so clones, more than 70% of them seen once.

This chain connects TRBV27 to TRBJ1-6; 9 nucleotides agree with TRBD1. Specimen: peripheral blood. The origin of this receptor is a woman in her twenties or thirties with COVID-19, enrolled during active disease. CDR3 sequence: CASSSGTGRTPLHF. CDR3 in DNA: TGTGCCAGCAGCTCCGGGACAGGGCGTACACCCCTCCACTTT.